What follows describes a single T cell receptor beta chain. This receptor's antigen is unknown. No per-base quality is available; no much larger clone lies one base away. The data were taken from a study of cytomegalovirus exposure and HLA in healthy donors (dated by TCRdb to 2016 to 2017). With regard to the full study: An earlier analysis of several hundred of the donors reported 276 Gb of sequence data and 117 million unique TCR beta sequences obtained from around 190 million T cells. HLA typing covered class I and class II loci at four-digit resolution. Along with the roughly 670-subject first cohort, a separate validation cohort of over a hundred different subjects was used. The study aimed to test whether signatures of past pathogen exposure could be identified by cataloging public T cell receptors. Among almost 400 genotyped donors of the cohort, an average of approximately 240,000 unique TCR beta nucleotide sequences were sequenced per donor, roughly 20% of them non-productive. Of the roughly 410 genotyped donors, 80% to 90% were placed in the genetic ancestry cluster associated with self-reported Caucasian donors. Roughly 5 DR-DQ haplotypes were handled as single units for association and clustering because linkage in the cohort was strong. Roughly 300 gigabases of sequencing data and around 88 million unique TCR sequences made up an early release that covered 500 to 700 HLA-typed donors. The study combined high-throughput TCR immunosequencing, statistical association of individual TCRs with disease status, and machine learning to predict cytomegalovirus infection status. Typing coverage varied by locus: roughly 620-630 donors for A, B, C, DRB1 and DQB1; more than 500 for DQA1; around 570 for DPA1; some 470 for DPB1. To study patterns of TCR occurrence, a later analysis re-analyzed previously published TCR beta repertoires from 650 to 750 donors and added high-resolution HLA genotyping. The later analysis used no new phenotypic data to find candidate immune exposures, relying instead on TCR beta sequences and their occurrence across donors. In an earlier analysis of 587 of the donors, high-throughput TCR beta sequencing was used to judge whether each TCR beta V gene segment behaved as functional or pseudogenic. Donor age, sex, ethnicity and CMV serostatus were compiled alongside the repertoire data. Using immunosequencing, the study profiled T cell repertoires from 500 to 800 subjects and related those repertoires to cytomegalovirus serostatus. All discovery cohort repertoires had been generated on a single sequencing platform. A later genetic analysis took genome-wide SNP genotypes for about 65% of the 666 donors and used that subset as a discovery cohort.

Sequences SGHNT (CDR1) and YENEEA (CDR2) are obtained from the germline V gene. V lost 5 bases and J lost 5 bases; the stretch between them is 10 bases long. From its cysteine to its phenylalanine, the CDR3 spans 13 amino acids. The kept DNA is CDR3 alone, 39 bases in frame from the first base. Here is what the overall study found, with its caveats: A further reported finding was that TCR beta sequences accurately predicted the HLA-A and HLA-B alleles for most subjects in the first cohort. Three of the identified cytomegalovirus-associated TCR beta chains were confirmed in vitro to be specific for cytomegalovirus antigens. In a later genetic analysis, fewer N-insertions in productive TCRs were reported among donors in an Asian-associated ancestry cluster than the approximately 710-donor mean. An association between a missense DCLRE1C variant and V-gene and J-gene trimming of TCR beta chains was found in a later genetic analysis and replicated in an independent cohort. According to the authors, the approach could potentially be generalized to other disease states and immunological phenotypes. While some public TCRs were present in many individuals, most TCR sequences turned up only very rarely across donors. Linkage disequilibrium might explain the correlated functional status among segregating V segments, but an unknown experimental factor could not be ruled out. A later analysis found that most CMV-associated TCR beta chains appeared HLA-restricted, with HLA associations seemingly driven largely by CMV exposure. Only TCR beta chains were sequenced in this cohort, and the absence of alpha or paired-chain data limited detectable features. Immune exposure information for the cohort was limited to CMV serostatus. Because HLA typing was missing for some donors at each locus, association tests included only the typed subset. In a later analysis, the rate of TCR association differed among HLA loci, with DRB1 alleles having the most associated TCRs and HLA-C alleles having the fewest. The classifier was reported to diagnose cytomegalovirus status with high specificity and sensitivity in both the original and validation cohorts. Roughly uniform sequencing depth across donors was assumed in presence/absence analyses, although this assumption may not hold. Roughly 15 rarely observed V segments, including chromosome 9 orphons, were excluded from the earlier analysis of almost 600 of the donors because counts were too low. A later analysis found that HLA-associated TCR beta chains were more clonally expanded and had lower generation probabilities than equally common non-associated chains. At a false discovery rate of 0.05, a later analysis linked fewer than 20,000 TCR beta sequences to specific HLA alleles. An earlier analysis of around 540 of the donors showed that most TCR beta V segments appeared in productive rearrangements either about 87% or about 30% of the time, which broadly matched IMGT annotations. A cluster of highly shared sequence variants was judged likely to represent a technical artifact of the sequencing pipeline. According to a later analysis, parvovirus B19, influenza, CMV and Epstein-Barr virus appeared linked to several top co-occurrence clusters. The 87-base-pair reads could not distinguish some IMGT-functional V segments, including TRBV6-2 and TRBV6-3, so those segments were excluded. Strong co-occurrence of HLA alleles, especially DR and DQ, made assigning TCR associations to individual alleles difficult. In the study, some 180 TCR beta chains were listed as associated with cytomegalovirus.

In total, 666 healthy bone marrow donors made up the cohort. At the time of sampling, every cohort member was nominally healthy, though immune exposures that went unrecorded were likely present. The donor was CMV seronegative and was included in the group of a few hundred seronegative cohort members. A peripheral blood sample was provided by each donor, and peripheral blood mononuclear cells were used for TCR beta sequencing. The Qiagen DNeasy Blood Extraction Kit was used to extract genomic DNA from the blood cell samples. Libraries were prepared through the immunoSEQ multiplex PCR assay. A mixture of 60 forward primers for TCR Vbeta segments and 13 reverse primers for TCR Jbeta segments was used in the multiplex PCR. Amplification of the CDR3 region of rearranged TCR beta genes was performed with a multiplex PCR assay on genomic DNA. On the Illumina HiSeq System, the amplified TCR beta libraries were sequenced as 87-base-pair reads. The paper's data handling went like this. In a later analysis, tens of millions of unique TCR beta chains were counted across the 690 or so repertoires, and roughly 10 million of these chains were shared by at least two donors. To remove PCR and sequencing errors, raw reads were error-corrected and collapsed into unique sequences using a nearest-neighbor algorithm that merged closely related sequences. V, D and J gene segments were assigned by aligning CDR3 sequences to IMGT reference sequences. For a sequence to be retained, a match of at least six nucleotides was required to both a V gene segment and a J gene segment. A rearrangement was called productive if the CDR3 had no stop codons and remained in frame with V and J, and every other rearrangement was called non-productive. CDR3 was defined according to IMGT convention as the region running from the second conserved V-encoded cysteine to the conserved J-encoded phenylalanine. Sequences without an unambiguous match to a single V gene segment were excluded from the earlier analysis of almost 600 of the donors. In an earlier analysis of several hundred of the donors, a V segment was called functional when productive rearrangements were above 56.7%, and segregating when the standard deviation between donors exceeded 5%. A statistical classification framework was built to diagnose cytomegalovirus status from the catalog of TCR beta chain sequences. In a later analysis, V and J genes were assigned by comparing TCR nucleotide sequences against IMGT/GENE-DB human TR gene sequences. A later analysis assigned CDR3 sequences and most-parsimonious VDJ recombination scenarios with the TCRdist pipeline. In a later analysis, every TCR beta chain was defined by the combination of its CDR3 amino acid sequence and its V-gene family, and reads without a unique V-gene family were dropped. As a way to deal with suspected cross-contamination and a sequencing artifact, a later analysis dropped over 550 nucleotide sequences that were highly shared and had low generation probability. In a later analysis, a clonal expansion index was calculated for each public chain from normalized within-repertoire ranks of inferred template counts. Generation probabilities in a later analysis came from a VDJ recombination model fitted to out-of-frame rearrangements, and those results were checked against IGoR. In a later analysis, hypergeometric tests were used to score TCR-TCR, TCR-HLA and TCR-CMV co-occurrence, with a repertoire-size bias correction applied to TCR pairs. A later analysis estimated false discovery rates by permuting HLA or CMV assignments 20 times. In a later analysis, co-occurring TCRs were grouped using DBSCAN, with TCRdist sequence similarity added in when clustering inside HLA-allele-positive subsets. Repertoires with fewer than 30,000 or more than 120,000 public chains were left out of co-occurrence clustering, as were five repertoires with anomalous nucleotide sharing. As stored in TCRdb, this immuneACCESS dataset retains in-frame rearrangements with V and J assigned. A fraction of the clones does not appear; measured against another copy, unresolved V genes explain less than half of the discrepancy, and the remainder lacks a known reason. The DNA gave D and trimming, while V, J and clone size come from that table. This sample holds more than 95,000 clones; approximately 80% were observed only once. Together, the top ten hold under 5% of the sample.

The receptor was isolated from a woman aged 30 to 39 in good health and CMV-seronegative. The chain couples TRBV11-3 to TRBJ2-1; the D region possibly corresponds to TRBD2 (6 bases align). Sequences were obtained from PBMCs. The CDR3 protein sequence reads: CASSRGEDNEQFF. The DNA sequence is as follows: TGTGCCAGCAGCCGTGGGGAGGACAATGAGCAGTTCTTC.